This T cell receptor beta chain is from a study of cytomegalovirus exposure and HLA in healthy donors (dated by TCRdb to the late 2010s). Notes on the research overall: According to an earlier analysis of 587 of the donors, 200 million or so T cells yielded over 100 million unique TCR beta sequences and around 280 Gb of sequence data. An early release covering 550 to 650 HLA-typed donors comprised about 310 gigabases of sequencing data and around 80 million unique TCR sequences. Among the roughly 390 genotyped donors, 81% belonged to the genetic ancestry cluster associated with self-reported Caucasian donors. The study was designed to test whether signatures of past pathogen exposure could be identified by cataloging public T cell receptors. Using immunosequencing, the study profiled T cell repertoires from 500 to 800 subjects and related those repertoires to cytomegalovirus serostatus. Besides the first cohort of 500 to 700 subjects, a separate validation cohort made up of roughly 130 different subjects was used. To predict cytomegalovirus infection status, the study combined high-throughput TCR immunosequencing, statistical association of individual TCRs with disease status, and machine learning. To study patterns of TCR occurrence, a later analysis re-analyzed previously published TCR beta repertoires from several hundred donors and added high-resolution HLA genotyping. In the later analysis, no new phenotypic data were used to find candidate immune exposures; instead, reliance was placed on TCR beta sequences and their occurrence across donors. An earlier analysis of about 620 of the donors applied high-throughput TCR beta sequencing to assess whether each TCR beta V gene segment acted as functional or pseudogenic. Alongside the repertoire data, information on donor age, sex, ethnicity and CMV serostatus was compiled. Genome-wide SNP genotypes for about 55% of the 666 donors were used in a later genetic analysis, which treated that subset as a discovery cohort. All discovery cohort repertoires had been generated using a single sequencing platform. HLA typing covered class I and class II loci at four-digit resolution. Typing coverage differed by locus: A, B, C, DRB1 and DQB1 were typed in roughly 620-640 donors, DQA1 in approximately 520, DPA1 in approximately 610, and DPB1 in just under 490. Four to six DR-DQ haplotypes were handled as single units for association and clustering, since linkage in the cohort was strong. Among 398 genotyped donors of the cohort, an average of around 220,000 unique TCR beta nucleotide sequences was sequenced per donor, of which about 18% were non-productive. Overall study outcomes, separate from this receptor: Cytomegalovirus status was reported to be diagnosed by the classifier with high specificity and sensitivity in both the original and validation cohorts. An association between a missense DCLRE1C variant and V-gene and J-gene trimming of TCR beta chains was found in a later genetic analysis and replicated in an independent cohort. Roughly uniform sequencing depth across donors was assumed in presence/absence analyses, although this assumption may not hold. A cluster of highly shared sequence variants was judged likely to be a technical artifact of the sequencing pipeline. Assigning TCR associations to individual alleles was difficult when HLA alleles, especially DR and DQ, strongly co-occurred. Linkage disequilibrium might explain the correlated functional status among segregating V segments, but an unknown experimental factor could not be excluded. In a later analysis, most CMV-associated TCR beta chains were found to appear HLA-restricted, with HLA associations seemingly driven largely by CMV exposure. A later analysis found that TCR association rates varied across HLA loci, with DRB1 alleles showing the most associated TCRs and HLA-C alleles the fewest. In the study, about 150 TCR beta chains were listed as associated with cytomegalovirus. HLA typing was unavailable for some donors at each locus, so association tests used only the typed subset. A later genetic analysis reported fewer N-insertions in productive TCRs among donors in an Asian-associated ancestry cluster than the roughly 690-donor mean. The earlier analysis of around 600 of the donors excluded seventeen rarely observed V segments, including chromosome 9 orphons, because counts were too low. Immune exposure information for the cohort was limited to CMV serostatus. Some IMGT-functional V segments, including TRBV6-2 and TRBV6-3, could not be distinguished by the 87-base-pair reads and were therefore excluded. In a later analysis, 15,000 to 20,000 TCR beta sequences were associated with specific HLA alleles at a false discovery rate of 0.05. A few of the identified cytomegalovirus-associated TCR beta chains were confirmed in vitro to be specific for cytomegalovirus antigens. A later analysis found that HLA-associated TCR beta chains were more clonally expanded and had lower generation probabilities than equally common non-associated chains. Most TCR sequences were observed very rarely across donors, whereas some public TCRs were present in many individuals. A later analysis reported that several top co-occurrence clusters appeared linked to parvovirus B19, influenza, CMV and Epstein-Barr virus. A further reported finding was that TCR beta sequences accurately predicted the HLA-A and HLA-B alleles for most subjects in the first cohort. The cohort was sequenced for TCR beta chains only, and without alpha or paired-chain data the features that could be detected were limited. In an earlier analysis of approximately 590 of the donors, most TCR beta V segments appeared in productive rearrangements about 90% or about 30% of the time, broadly matching IMGT annotations. It was suggested by the authors that the approach could potentially be generalized to other disease states and immunological phenotypes.

About this clone: The antigen it recognizes is unknown. Base qualities are not at hand, and no much larger clone is one base apart.

The cohort consisted of 666 healthy bone marrow donors. All cohort members were sampled while nominally healthy, although unrecorded immune exposures were likely present. The donor was CMV seronegative and belonged to the group of 350 to 400 seronegative cohort members. A peripheral blood sample was collected from each donor, and TCR beta sequencing was performed on peripheral blood mononuclear cells. The Qiagen DNeasy Blood Extraction Kit was used to extract genomic DNA from the blood cell samples. Library method: the immunoSEQ multiplex PCR assay. The multiplex PCR relied on a mix of 60 forward primers for TCR Vbeta segments and 13 reverse primers for TCR Jbeta segments. A multiplex PCR assay on genomic DNA amplified the CDR3 region of rearranged TCR beta genes. The amplified TCR beta libraries were sequenced on the Illumina HiSeq System as 87-base-pair reads. In the source study's methods: In a later analysis, 80 million or so unique TCR beta chains were counted across the roughly 610 repertoires, and some 10 million of these chains were shared by at least two donors. To remove PCR and sequencing errors, raw reads were error-corrected and collapsed into unique sequences using a nearest-neighbor algorithm that merged closely related sequences. Alignment of CDR3 sequences to IMGT reference sequences was used to assign V, D and J gene segments. For a sequence to be retained, a match of at least six nucleotides was required to both a V gene segment and a J gene segment. Rearrangements were called productive when the CDR3 lacked stop codons and stayed in frame with V and J; all others were non-productive. CDR3 was defined by IMGT convention, running from the second conserved V-encoded cysteine to the conserved J-encoded phenylalanine. The earlier analysis of some 540 of the donors excluded any sequence lacking an unambiguous match to a single V gene segment. An earlier analysis of a few hundred of the donors called V segments functional above 56.7% productive rearrangements and segregating when the between-donor standard deviation exceeded 5%. A statistical classification framework was built for diagnosing cytomegalovirus status from the catalog of TCR beta chain sequences. V and J gene assignment, in a later analysis, came from comparing TCR nucleotide sequences with IMGT/GENE-DB human TR gene sequences. Using the TCRdist pipeline, a later analysis assigned CDR3 sequences along with most-parsimonious VDJ recombination scenarios. In a later analysis, every TCR beta chain was defined by the combination of its CDR3 amino acid sequence and its V-gene family, and reads without a unique V-gene family were dropped. In a later analysis, 550 to 650 highly shared, low-generation-probability nucleotide sequences were removed to address suspected cross-contamination and a sequencing artifact. In a later analysis, a clonal expansion index for each public chain was calculated from normalized within-repertoire ranks of inferred template counts. In a later analysis, generation probabilities were computed using a VDJ recombination model fitted to out-of-frame rearrangements, and the results were checked against IGoR. In a later analysis, TCR-TCR, TCR-HLA and TCR-CMV co-occurrence was scored with hypergeometric tests, and a repertoire-size bias correction was applied to TCR pairs. A later analysis estimated false discovery rates by permuting HLA or CMV assignments 20 times. In a later analysis, co-occurring TCRs were grouped using DBSCAN, with TCRdist sequence similarity added in when clustering inside HLA-allele-positive subsets. Repertoires with fewer than 30,000 or more than 120,000 public chains, plus five repertoires with anomalous nucleotide sharing, were excluded from co-occurrence clustering. Imported from immuneACCESS, the table was reduced by TCRdb to in-frame sequences with V and J called. These copies leave out some clones; in studies compared against another copy, an unresolved V gene accounts for under half, and the cause of the remainder is not known. V and J calls and clone size are those listed in that table; D and trimming were worked out from the DNA. For this sample the table gives more than 250,000 clones, of which around nine tenths were detected only once. Less than 2.5% of the sample is held by the ten biggest clonotypes.

The CDR3 spans 17 residues, from the cysteine through the phenylalanine. The retained sequence is limited to the CDR3, 51 bases, with the frame set at the first base. The germline V gene yields ENHRY for CDR1 and SYGVKD for CDR2. The V and J ends are trimmed by 6 bases and 0 bases, leaving 21 bases between them. The chain was built from TRBV10-3 and TRBJ2-7, with TRBD2 perhaps the D gene, on 7 matching bases. Sequenced sample: PBMCs. The sequence derives from a young woman in good health and CMV-seronegative. The CDR3 region has the sequence CAIRPSGGTSSSYEQYF. The bases read TGTGCCATCAGACCTTCCGGGGGGACATCCAGCTCCTACGAGCAGTACTTC.